These 9 T cell receptor beta chains came from one sample sequenced in a study of somatic mutations in cytotoxic T cells in rheumatoid arthritis. The method was immunoSEQ multiplex PCR; TCRdb's version includes in-frame clones alone and lacks a portion of them. The repertoire holds about 25,000 clones, with just under 75% as singletons. The sequenced material came from CD8+ T cells sorted from blood. The receptors stem from a woman aged 18 to 35 in good health.

As regards this clone: A junction boundary mismatches the germline segment, possibly from a read error. This rearrangement joins TRBV7-7 to TRBJ2-3; 10 nucleotides match TRBD2. Germline CDR1 SSHAT, CDR2 FNYEAQ (reference sequence). The CDR3 covers 15 residues. The CDR3 nucleotides are TGTGCTAGCAGCTTTTCTAGCGGGGGTGGAGATACGCAGTATTTT. It is translated as CASSFSSGGGDTQYF.

CDR3 DNA sequence: TGTGCCAGCAGCGTAGAGGACGGGGTGAACTATGGCTACACCTTC. It specifies CASSVEDGVNYGYTF. This rearrangement joins TRBV9 to TRBJ1-2; D gene uncertain. Trimming left V 0 bases short and J 2 bases short, with 11 bases between. The V gene's germline CDR1 is SGDLS and CDR2 YYNGEE. The length of the CDR3 is 15 residues. The full variable domain, completed using reference TRBV9 and TRBJ1-2, is DSGVTQTPKHLITATGQRVTLRCSPRSGDLSVYWYQQSLDQGLQFLIQYYNGEERAKGNILERFSAQQFPDLHSELNLSSLELGDSALYFCASSVEDGVNYGYTFGSGTRLTVV.

The chain joins TRBV6-5 to TRBJ2-1, with D maybe TRBD1 (6 bases). CDR3 length: 13 residues. V gave up 6 bases and J gave up 8 bases, with 14 bases separating them. Germline CDR1 is MNHEY and CDR2 is SVGAGI. The CDR3 DNA is TGTGCCAGCAGCCCAACAGGGCAGGATGAGCAGTTCTTC. Protein: CASSPTGQDEQFF.

The genes are TRBV15 and TRBJ2-7, with D perhaps TRBD1 (6 bases). Trimming shortened V by 1 base and J by 3 bases, and 10 bases separated the two germline ends. The CDR3 is made up of 14 amino acids. Looked up from germline, CDR1 is LNHNV and CDR2 is YYDKDF (reference sequence). The CDR3 reads CATSRGTEDYEQYF. In DNA, the CDR3 is TGTGCCACCAGCAGAGGGACAGAAGACTACGAGCAGTACTTC.

CDR3 amino acids: CASNPTGTGWAYEQYF. CDR3 bases: TGTGCCAGTAATCCGACCGGGACAGGGTGGGCCTACGAGCAGTACTTC. The V and J genes are TRBV19 and TRBJ2-7; 9 bases agree with TRBD1. Per germline, CDR1 LNHDA and CDR2 SQIVND (reference sequence). This CDR3 is built from 16 residues. Unmatched junction bases numbered 12, after V lost 7 bases and J lost 2 bases. Full variable domain (rest looked up from reference TRBV19 and TRBJ2-7): DGGITQSPKYLFRKEGQNVTLSCEQNLNHDAMYWYRQDPGQGLRLIYYSQIVNDFQKGDIAEGYSVSREKKESFPLTVTSAQKNPTAFYLCASNPTGTGWAYEQYFGPGTRLTVT.

This clone was seen a few times. The V and J genes are TRBV25-1 and TRBJ1-1; D unresolved. V lost 1 base and J lost 1, with 10 bases in between. Looked up from germline, CDR1 is MGHDK and CDR2 is SYGVNS. The length of the CDR3 is 15 residues. This CDR3 reads CASSEWGVGNTEAFF. CDR3 DNA: TGTGCCAGCAGTGAATGGGGAGTGGGGAACACTGAAGCTTTCTTT.

This clone has just a few counts. The CDR3 DNA sequence: TGTGCCAGCAGCCCGCCGGCGCCGGGGACCCACTATGGCTACACCTTC. Amino acids: CASSPPAPGTHYGYTF. The chain carries TRBV7-9 and TRBJ1-2; tentative D call: TRBD1 (5 bases). The length of the CDR3 is 16 residues. Germline V lookup: CDR1 SEHNR, CDR2 FQNEAQ (reference sequence). V lost 5 bases, J lost 3 bases, and 19 bases lay in between.

This clone occurred once. The V and J genes are TRBV7-8 and TRBJ2-1; D remains ambiguous. This CDR3 is built from 10 residues. Germline V lookup: CDR1 SGHVS, CDR2 FQNEAQ. Trimming shortened V by 6 bases and J by 9 bases, and 6 bases separated the two germline ends. DNA of the CDR3: TGTGCCAGCAGTAGACTTGAGCAGTTCTTC. Encoded protein: CASSRLEQFF. Supplemented by reference TRBV7-8 and TRBJ2-1, the full variable domain reads GAGVSQSPRYKVAKRGQDVALRCDPISGHVSLFWYQQALGQGPEFLTYFQNEAQLDKSGLPSDRFFAERPEGSVSTLKIQRTQQEDSAVYLCASSRLEQFFGPGTRLTVL.

This clone was detected only a few times. This sequence joins TRBV5-1 and TRBJ1-1; no definite D call. The CDR3 sequence is 14 residues long. With 0 bases removed from V and 4 bases from J, the gap between germline ends came to 10 bases. The germline V gene encodes CDR1 SGHRS and CDR2 YFSETQ. The CDR3 loop reads CASSLGPRGTEAFF. CDR3 bases: TGCGCCAGCAGCTTGGGTCCGCGGGGCACTGAAGCTTTCTTT.